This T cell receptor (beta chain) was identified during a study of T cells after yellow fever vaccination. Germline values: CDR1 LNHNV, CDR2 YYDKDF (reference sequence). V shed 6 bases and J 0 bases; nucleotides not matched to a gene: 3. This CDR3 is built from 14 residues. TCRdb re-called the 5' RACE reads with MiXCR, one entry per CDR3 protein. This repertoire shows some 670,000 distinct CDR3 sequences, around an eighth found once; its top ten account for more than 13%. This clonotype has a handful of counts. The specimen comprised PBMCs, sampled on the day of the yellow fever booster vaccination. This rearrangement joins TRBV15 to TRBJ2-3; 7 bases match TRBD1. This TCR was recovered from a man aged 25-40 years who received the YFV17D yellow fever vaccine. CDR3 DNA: TGTGCCACCAGAGTAGGGGGCAGCACAGATACGCAGTATTTT. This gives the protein CATRVGGSTDTQYF.